This T cell receptor beta chain originates from a study of beta chain features in type 1 diabetes (dated 2018 in TCRdb). Some background on the complete study: Patients and healthy donors did not differ in mean age, gender distribution, total cell number or subset yield. The study compared TCRB repertoires of sorted circulating CD4+ T cell subsets between recently diagnosed type 1 diabetes patients and matched healthy donors. Regulatory and stem cell-like memory subsets were isolated from only 8 patients and about eight healthy donors, whereas naive and central memory subsets came from all 30 or so donors. A total of under 120,000,000 sorted cells were examined across all samples, and RNA yield correlated strongly with the number of cells per subset. The study at large found these results: Naive, central memory and regulatory TCRB repertoires appeared to be more similar among patients than among healthy donors. Because cDNA was sequenced instead of genomic DNA, highly expressing activated cells could be over-represented, though the groups showed no difference in activation or CD3 levels. Fewer insertions and more nucleotide deletions at VDJ recombination sites were observed in patients with type 1 diabetes, implying thymic rearrangement abnormalities. Shorter templates might be favored by PCR, yet because patient and control samples were amplified and corrected together, any such skew would affect both groups equally. In all four CD4+ subsets, TCRB CDR3 length was moderately but significantly shorter in type 1 diabetes patients. Because small numbers of individuals were included in the HLA sub-analyses, any influence of HLA type on TCRB rearrangement was left unresolved.

All of the isolated RNA was reverse transcribed with the High Capacity cDNA Reverse Transcription Kit, so expressed TCRB transcripts were sequenced. Deep immunoSEQ sequencing was applied to naive, central memory and regulatory T cell samples, giving an average of around 3.4 million total reads per sample. After sorted cells were lysed in RLT buffer, RNA was extracted with DNase-treated RNeasy Micro or Mini kits, with the choice depending on cell number. To prevent cross-contamination, every cell subset was processed on its own, while patient and healthy donor samples were processed together. TCRB sequences were amplified from cDNA with the immunoSEQ multiplex PCR, producing 87-bp fragments spanning the CDR3 region. The amplicons were sequenced using the Illumina HiSeq platform. As for the original processing: PCR bias was computationally corrected using synthetic template baselines, reads within Hamming distance 2 were collapsed, and singletons that could not be merged were discarded. Reads were aligned to IMGT to assign V, D and J genes, CDR3 length, and insertions or deletions at six rearrangement sites. Clonotype counts were normalized to sorted cell number within each subset before computing true diversity and Gini coefficients with the tcR R package. Repertoire sharing was quantified using the overlap coefficient calculated on TCRB nucleotide sequences. In its TCRdb copy, this immuneACCESS table keeps in-frame sequences only and misses some clones. Where compared with another copy, unresolved V genes explain less than half of these, and the others have no known cause. The D gene and trimming were derived from the DNA, and the V and J assignments and clone size from that table. A total of about 130,000 clones appear in this sample, about 8.7% of them only once. 0.6% to 0.8% of the sample belongs to the ten largest clones.

As concerns this clone: Its antigen is not yet known. The record has no base qualities; no much larger clone is one base away.

From each donor, a single peripheral blood sample of around 120 mL on average was drawn into heparinised tubes. A BD FACSAria II and a panel including CD45RO, CCR7, CD25, CD127, CD95 and CD27 were used to sort naive, central memory, regulatory and stem cell-like memory CD4+ T cells. Every sorted population had a purity above 95%. Right away, PBMCs were isolated by Lymphoprep density gradient centrifugation and were stained directly, with no culture step. So that batch effects would be minimized, each experiment stained and sorted samples in pairs, pairing one healthy donor with one patient. V is shortened by 1 base, J by 3 bases, and the region joining them spans 11 bases. CDR1 and CDR2, looked up from the germline V gene (reference sequence), are SEHNR and FQNEAQ. The CDR3, cysteine through phenylalanine, is 15 amino acids long. Just CDR3 DNA is preserved here, 45 bases in frame from base 1.

This clonotype was sampled from a man younger than 30 in good health. Specimen: central memory CD4+ T cells from blood. Recombination connected TRBV7-9 to TRBJ2-3, with a weak D call of TRBD1 (6 bases match). CDR3 reads: CASSLDRDGTDTQYF. The nucleotide sequence reads as follows: TGTGCCAGCAGCTTAGACAGGGATGGGACAGATACGCAGTATTTT.